What follows is one TCR beta chain and its context. The source of the sample is a study of blood T cell repertoires in COVID-19. Study-level information: The study drew acute and convalescent COVID-19 samples from the United States, Italy and Spain. Nucleic acid was either cDNA or gDNA, and it came from T cells, B-cell-depleted T cells, or PBMCs.

Original processing methods: Quantification of nucleated cells was approximated via reference gene primer amplification. Sequencing used immunoSEQ multiplex PCR; TCRdb keeps in-frame clones, though not all of them. V, J and clone size derive from that table, while D and trimming were established from the DNA sequence. The sample holds about 83,000 clones, under 80% seen once. The CDR3 runs 15 residues. The germline CDR1 and CDR2 sequences are SGHVS and FNYEAQ. The trim removed 0 bases at V and 8 bases at J, leaving 7 bases unmatched. The receptor comes from an elderly woman with active or convalescent COVID-19. Sequencing input: peripheral blood. This sequence joins TRBV7-6 and TRBJ2-1; 7 nucleotides align to TRBD2. CDR3 DNA sequence: TGTGCCAGCAGCTTAGCGGGACTACGGATGGATGAGCAGTTCTTC. Its translation is CASSLAGLRMDEQFF. The whole variable domain, filled in from reference TRBV7-6 and TRBJ2-1, reads GAGVSQSPRYKVTKRGQDVALRCDPISGHVSLYWYRQALGQGPEFLTYFNYEAQQDKSGLPNDRFSAERPEGSISTLTIQRTEQRDSAMYRCASSLAGLRMDEQFFGPGTRLTVL.